This T cell receptor beta chain was sequenced for a study of blood T cell repertoires in COVID-19. Participants reported their clinical history, and cohort assignment relied on those reports. Either two negative PCRs, clearance, or symptom resolution qualified Cohort 3 donors as recovered. Germline V CDR1 and CDR2: LNHDA, SQIVND (reference sequence). CDR3 length: 14 amino acids. With 5 bases removed from V and 2 bases from J, the gap between germline ends came to 12 bases. In the original processing: Researchers report that nucleated cell counts were estimated from reference gene primer amplification. Clones were sequenced by immunoSEQ multiplex PCR, and TCRdb holds only the in-frame ones, with some missing. The V and J calls and clone size come from that table; D and trimming were worked out from the DNA. Among 200,000 to 250,000 clones listed, 87% were seen once.

The clonotype was recovered from a young man who had recovered from COVID-19. The gene calls are TRBV19 and TRBJ1-1, with unresolved D. Sequencing used PBMCs or T cells enriched from blood (not recorded which). The DNA of the CDR3 is TGTGCCAGTAGTCCACCCCGGGGAAACACTGAAGCTTTCTTT. It encodes CASSPPRGNTEAFF.